The sequence of this T cell receptor (beta chain) was determined in a study of neurological immune-mediated disorders. MiXCR, run by TCRdb on the 5' RACE reads, gives a single entry per CDR3 protein. The table has around 79,000 distinct CDR3 sequences, roughly an eighth seen once. The CDR3 is made up of 12 amino acids. Germline V gene data show CDR1 as LNHDA and CDR2 as SQIVND (reference sequence). V was clipped by 7 bases and J by 9 bases, with 13 bases between them. The source of this sequence is a woman aged 45-65 years in good health. The J gene is TRBJ1-5, the V gene TRBV19; D is ambiguous. The source material was PBMCs. This CDR3 reads CASNPGLGPQHF. Written as DNA, the CDR3 is TGTGCCAGTAACCCGGGCCTCGGGCCCCAGCATTTT.